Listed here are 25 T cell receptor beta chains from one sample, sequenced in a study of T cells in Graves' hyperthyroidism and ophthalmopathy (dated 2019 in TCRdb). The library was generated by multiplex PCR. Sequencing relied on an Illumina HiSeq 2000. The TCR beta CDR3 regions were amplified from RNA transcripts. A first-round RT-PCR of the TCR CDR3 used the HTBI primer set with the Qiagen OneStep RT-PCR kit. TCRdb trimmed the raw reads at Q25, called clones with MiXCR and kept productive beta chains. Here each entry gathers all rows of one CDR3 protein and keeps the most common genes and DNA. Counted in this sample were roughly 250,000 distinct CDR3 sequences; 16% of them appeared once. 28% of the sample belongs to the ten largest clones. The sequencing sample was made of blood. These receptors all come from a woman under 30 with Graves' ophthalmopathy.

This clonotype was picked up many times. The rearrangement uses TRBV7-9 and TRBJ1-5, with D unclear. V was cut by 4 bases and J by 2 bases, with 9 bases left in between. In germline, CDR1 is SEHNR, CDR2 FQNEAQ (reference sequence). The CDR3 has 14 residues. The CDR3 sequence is CASSSSGGNQPQHF. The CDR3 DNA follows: TGTGCCAGCAGCTCCTCCGGAGGCAATCAGCCCCAGCATTTT.

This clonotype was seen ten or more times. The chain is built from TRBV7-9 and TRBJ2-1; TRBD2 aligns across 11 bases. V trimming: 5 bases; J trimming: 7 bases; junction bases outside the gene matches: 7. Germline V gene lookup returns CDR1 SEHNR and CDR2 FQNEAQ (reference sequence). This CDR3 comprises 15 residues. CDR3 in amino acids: CASSPHGTSGNEQFF. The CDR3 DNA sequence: TGTGCCAGCAGCCCCCACGGGACTAGCGGAAATGAGCAGTTCTTC.

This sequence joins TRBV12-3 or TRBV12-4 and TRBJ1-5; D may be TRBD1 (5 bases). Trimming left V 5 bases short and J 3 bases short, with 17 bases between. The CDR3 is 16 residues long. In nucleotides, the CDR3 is TGTGCCAGCAGTCTCGGGCCCCTGGGGGTCAATCAGCCCCAGCATTTT. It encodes CASSLGPLGVNQPQHF.

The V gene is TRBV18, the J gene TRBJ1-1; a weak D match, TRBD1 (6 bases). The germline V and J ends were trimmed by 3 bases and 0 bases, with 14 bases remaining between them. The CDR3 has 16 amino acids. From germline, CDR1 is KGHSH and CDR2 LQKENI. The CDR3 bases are TGTGCCAGCTCACCTTCGACAGGATACTTGAACACTGAAGCTTTCTTT. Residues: CASSPSTGYLNTEAFF. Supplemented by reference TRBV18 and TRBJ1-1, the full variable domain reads NAGVMQNPRHLVRRRGQEARLRCSPMKGHSHVYWYRQLPEEGLKFMVYLQKENIIDESGMPKERFSAEFPKEGPSILRIQQVVRGDSAAYFCASSPSTGYLNTEAFFGQGTRLTVV.

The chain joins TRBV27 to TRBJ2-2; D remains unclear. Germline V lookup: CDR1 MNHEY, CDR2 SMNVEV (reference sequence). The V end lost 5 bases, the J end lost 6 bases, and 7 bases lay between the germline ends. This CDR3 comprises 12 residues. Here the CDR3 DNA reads TGTGCCAGCAGTACCTGGCCCGGGGAGCTGTTTTTT. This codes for CASSTWPGELFF.

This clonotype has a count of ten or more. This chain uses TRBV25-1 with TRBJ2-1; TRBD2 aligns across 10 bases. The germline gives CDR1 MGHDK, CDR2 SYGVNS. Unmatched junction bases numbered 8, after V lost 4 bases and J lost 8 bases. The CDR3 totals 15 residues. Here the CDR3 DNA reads TGTGCCAGCAGTGTACCACTAGCGGGAAAGTATGAGCAGTTCTTC. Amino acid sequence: CASSVPLAGKYEQFF.

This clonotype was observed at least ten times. The CDR3 DNA reads TGTGCCAGCAGTTACCCGGGTTCCGTGGTGACTAGCGGGAACTACAATGAGCAGTTCTTC. It specifies CASSYPGSVVTSGNYNEQFF. The chain carries TRBV6-2 or TRBV6-3 and TRBJ2-1, with 11 bases aligning to TRBD2. The junction had 15 bases not matched to a gene; V was cut back by 2 bases and J by 3 bases. CDR1 is MNHEY and CDR2 is SVGEGT in the germline V gene. The CDR3 runs to 20 residues.

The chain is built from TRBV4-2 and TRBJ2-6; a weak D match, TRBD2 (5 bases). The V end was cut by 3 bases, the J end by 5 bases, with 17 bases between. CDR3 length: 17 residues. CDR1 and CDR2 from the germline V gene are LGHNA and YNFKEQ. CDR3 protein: CASSQGTDYLWANVLTF. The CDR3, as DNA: TGTGCCAGCAGCCAGGGTACAGACTATCTCTGGGCCAACGTCCTGACTTTC.

The CDR3: CASSLVGSFTSGGTTDTQYF. The CDR3 DNA is TGTGCCAGCAGCTTAGTGGGCTCGTTCACTAGCGGGGGGACCACAGATACGCAGTATTTT. The chain joins TRBV11-2 to TRBJ2-3; 12 bases map to TRBD2. Losses at the gene ends were 1 base for V and 2 bases for J; bases not matched to a gene: 13. Germline assignment: CDR1 SGHAT and CDR2 FQNNGV. CDR3 length equals 20 residues.

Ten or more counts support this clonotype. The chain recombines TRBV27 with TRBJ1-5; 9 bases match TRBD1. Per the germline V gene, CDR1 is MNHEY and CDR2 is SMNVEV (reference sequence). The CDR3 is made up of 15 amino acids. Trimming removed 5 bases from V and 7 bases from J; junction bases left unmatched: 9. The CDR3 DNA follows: TGTGCCAGCAGTGACCTCGACAGGGGGATACAGCCCCAGCATTTT. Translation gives CASSDLDRGIQPQHF.

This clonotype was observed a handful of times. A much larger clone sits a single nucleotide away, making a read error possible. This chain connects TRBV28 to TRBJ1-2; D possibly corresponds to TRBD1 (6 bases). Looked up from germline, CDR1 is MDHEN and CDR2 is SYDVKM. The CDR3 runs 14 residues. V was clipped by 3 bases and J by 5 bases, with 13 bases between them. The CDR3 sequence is CASSFYGGPYGYTF. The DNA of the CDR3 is TGTGCCAGCAGTTTCTACGGGGGCCCATATGGCTACACCTTC.

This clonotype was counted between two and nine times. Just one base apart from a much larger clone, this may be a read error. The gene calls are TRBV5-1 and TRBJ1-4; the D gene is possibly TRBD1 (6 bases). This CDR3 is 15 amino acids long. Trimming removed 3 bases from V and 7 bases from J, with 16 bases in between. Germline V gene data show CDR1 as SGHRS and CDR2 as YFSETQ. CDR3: CASSSGRGAGEKLFF. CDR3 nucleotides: TGCGCCAGCAGCTCGGGACGGGGGGCAGGTGAAAAACTGTTTTTT.

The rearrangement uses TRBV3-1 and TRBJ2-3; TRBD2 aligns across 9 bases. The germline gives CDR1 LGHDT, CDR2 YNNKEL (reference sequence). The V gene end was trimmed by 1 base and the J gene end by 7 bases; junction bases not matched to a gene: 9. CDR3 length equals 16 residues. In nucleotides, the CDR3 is TGTGCCAGCAGCCAAGGTTCTAGCGGGAAATCGTATACGCAGTATTTT. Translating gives CASSQGSSGKSYTQYF.

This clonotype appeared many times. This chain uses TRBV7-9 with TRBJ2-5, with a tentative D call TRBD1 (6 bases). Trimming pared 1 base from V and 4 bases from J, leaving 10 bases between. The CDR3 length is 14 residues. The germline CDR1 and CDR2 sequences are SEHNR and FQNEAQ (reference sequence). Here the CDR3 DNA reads TGTGCCAGCAGCTTAGTTTTCAGGGGAGAGACCCAGTACTTC. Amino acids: CASSLVFRGETQYF.

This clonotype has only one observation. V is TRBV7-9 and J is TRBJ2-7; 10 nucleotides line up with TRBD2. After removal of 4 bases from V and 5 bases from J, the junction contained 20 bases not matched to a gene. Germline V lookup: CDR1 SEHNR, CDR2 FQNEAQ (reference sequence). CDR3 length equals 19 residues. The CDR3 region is CASSSTQGGLAGDVHEQYF. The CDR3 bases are TGTGCCAGCAGCTCCACCCAGGGAGGGCTAGCGGGAGATGTCCACGAGCAGTACTTC.

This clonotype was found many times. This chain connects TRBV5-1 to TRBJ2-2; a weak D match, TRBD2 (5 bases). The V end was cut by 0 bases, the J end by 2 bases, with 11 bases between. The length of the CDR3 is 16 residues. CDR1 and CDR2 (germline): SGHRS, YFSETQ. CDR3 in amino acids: CASSLAGLRNTGELFF. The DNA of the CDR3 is TGCGCCAGCAGCTTGGCTGGACTGAGAAACACCGGGGAGCTGTTTTTT.

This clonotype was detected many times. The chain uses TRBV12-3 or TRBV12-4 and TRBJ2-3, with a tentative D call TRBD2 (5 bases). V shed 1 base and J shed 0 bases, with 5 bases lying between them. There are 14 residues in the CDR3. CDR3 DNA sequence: TGTGCCAGCAGTTTAGGGACTAGCACAGATACGCAGTATTTT. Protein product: CASSLGTSTDTQYF.

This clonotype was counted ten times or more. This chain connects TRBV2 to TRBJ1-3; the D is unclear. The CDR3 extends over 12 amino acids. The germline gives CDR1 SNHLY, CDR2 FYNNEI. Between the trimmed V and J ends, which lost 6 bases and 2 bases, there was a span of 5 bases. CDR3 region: CASRYAGNTIYF. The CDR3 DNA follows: TGTGCCAGCAGGTACGCTGGAAACACCATATATTTT.

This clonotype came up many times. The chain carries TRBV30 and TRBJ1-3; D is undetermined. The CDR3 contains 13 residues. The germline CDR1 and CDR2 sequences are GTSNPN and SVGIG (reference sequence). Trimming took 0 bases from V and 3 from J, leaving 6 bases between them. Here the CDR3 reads CAWSVDGGNTIYF. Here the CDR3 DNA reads TGTGCCTGGAGTGTGGACGGTGGAAACACCATATATTTT.

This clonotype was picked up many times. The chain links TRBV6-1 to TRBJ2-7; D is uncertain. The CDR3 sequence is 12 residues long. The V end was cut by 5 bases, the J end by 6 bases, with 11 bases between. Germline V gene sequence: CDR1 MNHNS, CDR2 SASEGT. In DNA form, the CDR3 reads TGTGCCAGCAGTTACGGCTGGGGCGAGCAGTACTTC. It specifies CASSYGWGEQYF.

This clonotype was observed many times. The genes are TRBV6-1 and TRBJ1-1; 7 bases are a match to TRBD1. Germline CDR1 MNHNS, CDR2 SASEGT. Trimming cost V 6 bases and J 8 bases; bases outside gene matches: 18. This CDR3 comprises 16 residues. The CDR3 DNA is TGTGCCAGCAGGATGACAGGGCCTAGGATTCTGCCGGAAGCTTTCTTT. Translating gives CASRMTGPRILPEAFF.

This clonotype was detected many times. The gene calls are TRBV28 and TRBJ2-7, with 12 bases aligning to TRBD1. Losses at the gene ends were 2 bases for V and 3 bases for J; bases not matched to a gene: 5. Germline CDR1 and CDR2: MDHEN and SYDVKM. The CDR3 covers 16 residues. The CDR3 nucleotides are TGTGCCAGCAGTTTACACCGGGACAGGGGGCTCTACGAGCAGTACTTC. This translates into CASSLHRDRGLYEQYF.

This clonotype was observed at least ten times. CDR3 amino acids: CAWGPGAGYTF. The CDR3 region has the DNA TGTGCCTGGGGTCCCGGGGCTGGCTACACCTTC. J is TRBJ1-2 and V is TRBV30; D perhaps matches TRBD1 (5 bases). The CDR3 sequence is 11 residues long. Germline CDR1 GTSNPN, CDR2 SVGIG (reference sequence). Trimming pared 5 bases from V and 7 bases from J, leaving 11 bases between.

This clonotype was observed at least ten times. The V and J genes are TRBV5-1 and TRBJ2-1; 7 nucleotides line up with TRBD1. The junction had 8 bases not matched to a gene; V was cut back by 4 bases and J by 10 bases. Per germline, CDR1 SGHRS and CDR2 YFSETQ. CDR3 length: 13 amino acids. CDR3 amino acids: CASSLDRPGEQFF. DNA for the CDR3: TGCGCCAGCAGCCTGGACAGGCCAGGGGAGCAGTTCTTC.

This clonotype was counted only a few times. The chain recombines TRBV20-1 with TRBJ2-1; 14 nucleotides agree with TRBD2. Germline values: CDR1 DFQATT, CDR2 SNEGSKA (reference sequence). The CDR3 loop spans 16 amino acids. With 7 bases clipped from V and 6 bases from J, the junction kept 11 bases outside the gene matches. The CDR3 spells CSVSNPGLAGVNEQFF. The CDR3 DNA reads TGCAGTGTTTCGAACCCGGGACTAGCGGGAGTCAATGAGCAGTTCTTC.